This TCR beta chain was identified in a study of Ad26.COV2.S vaccination and SARS-CoV-2 variants. Study results and limitations: Substantial breadth was reportedly displayed by spike-specific CD8+ and CD4+ T cell responses after vaccination.

Measured with immunoSEQ multiplex PCR; TCRdb has only the in-frame clones, and not every one. The data hold 350,000 to 400,000 clones, with 75% to 90% observed a single time. The germline V and J ends were trimmed by 4 bases and 4 bases, with 17 bases remaining between them. The length of the CDR3 is 15 residues. Germline V gene lookup returns CDR1 SGHNT and CDR2 YYREEE (reference sequence). The sample's treatment: 15 to 20 received Ad26.COV2.S at low or high dose, single or two shots; about 5 received placebo; per-sample allocation not given. After the first vaccine or placebo injection, samples were drawn on day 63. The shot given was an Ad26 vector that makes Wuhan-strain SARS-CoV-2 spike. In the case of this clone: No antigen is known for it.

The TCR was taken from a person aged 18-60 years who received the Ad26.COV2.S COVID-19 vaccine or a placebo. This sequence joins TRBV5-4 and TRBJ1-1; D ambiguous. The specimen was peripheral blood, collected in a trial of Ad26.COV2.S vaccine versus placebo. Here the CDR3 DNA reads TGTGCCAGCAGCCCCCACCTCCAGAGTACCACTGAAGCTTTCTTT. Protein product: CASSPHLQSTTEAFF.